These 11 T cell receptor beta chains share one sample of origin, sequenced in a study of PD-1 blockade in classical Hodgkin lymphoma. The data were produced by immunoSEQ multiplex PCR, yet TCRdb's version contains in-frame clones alone and is incomplete. The table shows more than 45,000 clones, with just under 75% occurring only once. Brentuximab vedotin exposure varied among the patients, all of whom had relapsed after autologous stem cell transplantation. Sample: peripheral blood mononuclear cells (PBMCs), taken before the second cycle of nivolumab. These TCRs come from a human donor with classical Hodgkin lymphoma.

This rearrangement joins TRBV7-3 to TRBJ2-3, with unresolved D. This CDR3 contains 15 residues. Trimming stripped 0 bases from V and 2 bases from J, with 9 bases between. Germline assignment: CDR1 SGHTA and CDR2 FQGTGA. This chain's CDR3 is CASSLTGRITDTQYF. The CDR3 DNA reads as TGTGCCAGCAGCTTAACGGGCAGGATCACAGATACGCAGTATTTT.

This chain connects TRBV27 to TRBJ1-1, with 8 bases aligning to TRBD1. V lost 7 bases and J lost 7; bases outside the gene matches: 8. Germline V gene lookup returns CDR1 MNHEY and CDR2 SMNVEV (reference sequence). This CDR3 region has 13 residues. The CDR3 nucleotides read TGTGCCAGCAATAAACAGGGGGTGGATGAAGCTTTCTTT. It specifies CASNKQGVDEAFF.

CDR3 DNA: TGTGCCAGCAGCGCACTAGCGCAAACCTACGAGCAGTACTTC. Translating gives CASSALAQTYEQYF. The V gene is TRBV9, the J gene TRBJ2-7, with 7 bases that match TRBD2. CDR1 is SGDLS, CDR2 YYNGEE, per germline. This CDR3 has 14 residues. Trimming took 3 bases from V and 2 from J; bases not matched to a gene: 5.

V and J are TRBV7-2 and TRBJ2-7; D uncertain. This CDR3 is 15 amino acids long. Germline CDR1 SGHTA, CDR2 FQGNSA. Trimming took off 2 bases at V and 2 bases at J, with 13 bases between the two ends. CDR3 region: CASSLKAYNPYEQYF. The CDR3 coding sequence is TGTGCCAGCAGCTTAAAGGCTTACAACCCCTACGAGCAGTACTTC.

V and J are TRBV7-9 and TRBJ2-7; 8 nucleotides align to TRBD1. This CDR3 spans 15 amino acids. Germline V gene sequence: CDR1 SEHNR, CDR2 FQNEAQ (reference sequence). V lost 3 bases and J lost 4; bases outside the gene matches: 8. DNA for the CDR3: TGTGCCAGCAGCTTGGGGGCAGGGGGCTGGTACGAGCAGTACTTC. It is translated as CASSLGAGGWYEQYF.

The rearrangement links TRBV7-8 to TRBJ1-1, with D perhaps matching TRBD1 (6 bases). Germline V gene data show CDR1 as SGHVS and CDR2 as FQNEAQ. The CDR3 is 15 residues long. The V gene lost 4 bases and the J gene lost 6 bases, with 18 bases spanning the gap. CDR3 DNA: TGTGCCAGCAGCTCACTGACAGGATGGGGCTCTGAAGCTTTCTTT. It is translated as CASSSLTGWGSEAFF.

The gene calls are TRBV6-5 and TRBJ2-7; D call uncertain. Looked up from germline, CDR1 is MNHEY and CDR2 is SVGAGI. Trimming left V 4 bases short and J 2 bases short, with 9 bases between. There are 13 residues in the CDR3. The CDR3 DNA reads as TGTGCCAGCAGTTTCGGGCCCCCCTACGAGCAGTACTTC. It yields the protein CASSFGPPYEQYF.

The V gene is TRBV21-1, the J gene TRBJ2-1; the tabulated D call, TRBD1, remains unverified against the DNA. TRBV21-1 counts as a pseudogene. The CDR3 contains 17 residues. CDR3: CASSGTRQGGMPDEQFF. CDR3 in DNA: TGTGCCAGCAGCGGAACACGACAGGGAGGTATGCCCGACGAGCAGTTCTTC.

The chain combines TRBV27 with TRBJ2-3; either TRBD1 or TRBD2 may supply D (5 bases each). Trimming took 7 bases from V and 3 from J, leaving 17 bases between them. Per the germline V gene, CDR1 is MNHEY and CDR2 is SMNVEV (reference sequence). There are 15 residues in the CDR3. This CDR3 reads CASITGTHRTDTQYF. DNA of the CDR3: TGTGCCAGCATAACCGGGACCCATAGGACAGATACGCAGTATTTT.

There are a few counts of this clone. The chain has TRBV19 and TRBJ2-1; D may be TRBD2 (6 bases). The germline V gene encodes CDR1 LNHDA and CDR2 SQIVND (reference sequence). Trimming took off 6 bases at V and 2 bases at J, with 20 bases between the two ends. The CDR3 spans 17 residues. The CDR3 here is CASRIRGRGLTYNEQFF. The CDR3 DNA sequence: TGTGCCAGTAGGATCCGTGGGCGGGGATTAACCTACAATGAGCAGTTCTTC.

The chain employs TRBV13 and TRBJ2-1, with 9 positions matching TRBD2. The CDR3 runs 14 residues. CDR1 PRHDT and CDR2 FYEKMQ come from the germline V gene (reference sequence). V shed 3 bases, J shed 6 bases, and the junction held 3 bases outside the gene matches. CDR3 bases: TGTGCCAGCAGCTTGACTAGCGGAGGCAATGAGCAGTTCTTC. This translates into CASSLTSGGNEQFF.